Below, 29 T cell receptor beta chains from the same sample are listed, as sequenced in a study of OX40 agonist ivuxolimab in advanced cancers. The table came from immunoSEQ multiplex PCR; TCRdb's copy has only in-frame clones and leaves some out. The sample holds 52,000 or so clones, over 90% seen once. The source was CD4+ or CD8+ T cells sorted from blood, collected in a trial of the OX40 agonist ivuxolimab. These receptors all stem from an adult with an advanced solid tumor such as melanoma, head and neck, liver or kidney cancer.

This clone was seen just once. The chain combines TRBV7-9 with TRBJ2-1; a weak D match, TRBD1 (6 bases). The V end was cut by 5 bases, the J end by 8 bases, with 19 bases between. Germline V gene lookup returns CDR1 SEHNR and CDR2 FQNEAQ (reference sequence). CDR3 length: 15 amino acids. The CDR3 is CASSPGPGVGDEQFF. The CDR3, as DNA: TGTGCCAGCAGCCCTGGGCCAGGGGTAGGGGATGAGCAGTTCTTC.

The chain has TRBV5-1 and TRBJ1-2; D gene ambiguous. The CDR3 length is 16 residues. Trimming removed 0 bases at V and 0 bases at J, with 12 bases between. Germline loops: CDR1 SGHRS, CDR2 YFSETQ. CDR3: CASSLAPLSPNYGYTF. The CDR3 DNA is TGCGCCAGCAGCTTGGCCCCCCTTTCGCCTAACTATGGCTACACCTTC.

The chain has TRBV28 and TRBJ2-5, with D uncertain. Near its end, the DNA agrees better with TRBJ2-7, so the J call may be wrong. CDR1 and CDR2 from the germline V gene are MDHEN and SYDVKM. The CDR3 spans 15 residues. The CDR3 sequence is CASRGKGGTSYEQYF. CDR3 sequence (DNA): TGTGCCAGCAGGGGAAAGGGCGGAACCTCCTACGAGCAGTACTTC.

The J gene is TRBJ1-1, the V gene TRBV4-1; D is undetermined. Germline loops: CDR1 MGHRA, CDR2 YSYEKL. With 2 bases removed from V and 4 bases from J, the gap between germline ends came to 11 bases. The CDR3 is made up of 14 amino acids. This CDR3 reads CASSQIRGGTEAFF. The CDR3 DNA is TGCGCCAGCAGCCAAATCCGGGGTGGCACTGAAGCTTTCTTT.

The V and J genes are TRBV7-9 and TRBJ2-1; TRBD1 is a possible D gene (6 bases). Trimming removed 4 bases from V and 3 bases from J, with 16 bases in between. Germline lookup yields CDR1 SEHNR and CDR2 FQNEAQ (reference sequence). The CDR3 extends over 16 amino acids. As DNA, the CDR3 is TGTGCCAGCAGCTCCCCAACAACGGGACACTACAATGAGCAGTTCTTC. Residues: CASSSPTTGHYNEQFF.

This clone was seen a single time. The chain is built from TRBV27 and TRBJ2-7, with 13 bases that match TRBD2. This CDR3 spans 20 amino acids. With 6 bases clipped from V and 2 bases from J, the junction kept 19 bases outside the gene matches. The germline V gene has CDR1 MNHEY and CDR2 SMNVEV (reference sequence). The CDR3 nucleotides read TGTGCCAGCAGGGGTATACGGAGACTAGCGGGAGGTCTCCCCACCTACGAGCAGTACTTC. Translated: CASRGIRRLAGGLPTYEQYF.

This sequence joins TRBV28 and TRBJ2-3; D remains unclear. V lost 3 bases and J 5 bases, leaving 12 bases between the germline ends. Germline V CDR1 and CDR2: MDHEN, SYDVKM. The CDR3 has 14 residues. This chain's CDR3 is CASSFGQVKDTQYF. CDR3 in DNA: TGTGCCAGCAGTTTTGGGCAGGTTAAAGATACGCAGTATTTT.

The rearrangement joins TRBV7-9 to TRBJ1-4; D gene unclear. From germline, CDR1 is SEHNR and CDR2 FQNEAQ (reference sequence). This CDR3 comprises 15 residues. V lost 4 bases to trimming and J lost 13 bases, with 22 bases between them. CDR3 coding DNA: TGTGCCAGCAGCTCCGGCGGAGGCAAAGAGACGCGACTGTTTTTT. Residues: CASSSGGGKETRLFF.

The rearrangement joins TRBV27 to TRBJ2-2; 12 bases fit TRBD2. The CDR3 contains 16 residues. CDR1 MNHEY and CDR2 SMNVEV come from the germline V gene (reference sequence). The V segment lost 2 bases and the J segment 7 bases; nucleotides outside the gene matches: 5. CDR3: CASSLQTSGSGGELFF. DNA of the CDR3: TGTGCCAGCAGTTTACAGACTAGCGGGAGTGGCGGGGAGCTGTTTTTT.

The rearrangement uses TRBV5-6 and TRBJ1-1; no clear D gene. The CDR3 sequence is 13 residues long. Germline V lookup: CDR1 SGHDT, CDR2 YYEEEE. With 4 bases removed from V and 6 bases from J, the gap between germline ends came to 13 bases. CDR3 nucleotides: TGTGCCAGCAGCCCAGGAACAATGGCTGAAGCTTTCTTT. It translates to CASSPGTMAEAFF.

This clone has a handful of counts. The rearrangement links TRBV5-6 to TRBJ2-1; D remains unclear. This CDR3 is 15 amino acids long. The ends were cut back, 0 bases at V and 0 bases at J, with 7 bases in the middle. Germline lookup yields CDR1 SGHDT and CDR2 YYEEEE. The CDR3 loop reads CASSLDRLSYNEQFF. The CDR3 DNA follows: TGTGCCAGCAGCTTGGACAGACTCTCCTACAATGAGCAGTTCTTC.

The rearrangement joins TRBV11-1 to TRBJ2-7; TRBD2 aligns across 13 bases. The CDR3 covers 16 residues. V trimming: 5 bases; J trimming: 0 bases; junction bases outside the gene matches: 4. Germline V gives CDR1 SGHAT, CDR2 FQDESV (reference sequence). CDR3 residues: CASSDGTSGNSYEQYF. The CDR3 nucleotides read TGTGCCAGCAGCGACGGGACTAGCGGGAACTCCTACGAGCAGTACTTC.

The rearrangement joins TRBV29-1 to TRBJ2-7, with 7 nucleotides matching TRBD2. The CDR3 has 11 residues. Germline CDR1 reads SQVTM; CDR2 reads ANQGSEA. The ends lost 7 bases at V and 6 bases at J; junction bases unmatched: 6. This chain's CDR3 is CSATSRSEQYF. CDR3 DNA sequence: TGCAGCGCGACTAGCCGTTCCGAGCAGTACTTC.

The V call is TRBV14, the J call TRBJ1-3; D possibly corresponds to TRBD1 (5 bases). The germline gives CDR1 SGHDN, CDR2 FVKESK. V lost 0 bases and J 4 bases, leaving 13 bases between the germline ends. The CDR3 totals 16 residues. CDR3 bases: TGTGCCAGCAGCCAAGAAATGGGGCTTTGGGGAAACACCATATATTTT. Amino acids: CASSQEMGLWGNTIYF.

This clone was seen more than once but under ten times. The V gene is TRBV7-9, the J gene TRBJ1-2; D ambiguous. The CDR3 has 14 residues. The V end was cut by 3 bases, the J end by 6 bases, with 14 bases between. The germline gives CDR1 SEHNR, CDR2 FQNEAQ (reference sequence). The CDR3 DNA reads TGTGCCAGCAGCTTCTCGTCAGGTGCCGATGGCTACACCTTC. Protein: CASSFSSGADGYTF.

The gene calls are TRBV7-9 and TRBJ2-5; the D gene could be TRBD1 or TRBD2 (5 bases each). Germline loops: CDR1 SEHNR, CDR2 FQNEAQ (reference sequence). V lost 7 bases and J 4 bases, leaving 13 bases between the germline ends. This CDR3 has 13 amino acids. The CDR3, as DNA: TGTGCCAGCAAAGGTCCGGGGACAGAGACCCAGTACTTC. Protein: CASKGPGTETQYF.

The genes are TRBV19 and TRBJ2-3; possibly TRBD2 for D (6 bases). From germline, CDR1 is LNHDA and CDR2 SQIVND (reference sequence). The CDR3 sequence is 14 residues long. V was shortened by 5 bases and J by 2 bases, with 11 bases between the two germline ends. CDR3 sequence: CASSAGSYTDTQYF. The CDR3 bases are TGTGCCAGTAGTGCCGGGAGTTACACAGATACGCAGTATTTT.

The chain is built from TRBV28 and TRBJ2-7, with D perhaps TRBD1 (6 bases). Germline CDR1 reads MDHEN; CDR2 reads SYDVKM. Between the trimmed V and J ends, which lost 3 bases and 7 bases, there was a span of 16 bases. There are 14 residues in the CDR3. This CDR3 reads CASSFTGQRGEQYF. CDR3 DNA sequence: TGTGCCAGCAGTTTTACAGGACAAAGGGGGGAGCAGTACTTC.

The chain couples TRBV5-4 to TRBJ2-7, with TRBD2 matching 10 bases. The germline CDR1 and CDR2 sequences are SGHNT and YYREEE (reference sequence). The CDR3 sequence is 15 residues long. Unmatched junction bases numbered 7, after V lost 4 bases and J lost 3 bases. The chain's CDR3 is CASSDSGRSYYEQYF. CDR3 DNA: TGTGCCAGCAGCGATAGCGGGAGGAGTTACTACGAGCAGTACTTC.

The V call is TRBV27, the J call TRBJ1-2; TRBD1 agrees at 7 bases. The J segment lost 7 bases and the V segment lost 6 bases, leaving 11 bases of the junction unmatched. This CDR3 is built from 14 residues. The V gene's germline CDR1 is MNHEY and CDR2 SMNVEV (reference sequence). As DNA, the CDR3 is TGTGCCAGCAGATCCCACAGGGGCCTCGCTGGCTACACCTTC. Its protein is CASRSHRGLAGYTF.

This rearrangement joins TRBV28 to TRBJ2-1, with unresolved D. This CDR3 has 15 amino acids. Germline V CDR1 and CDR2: MDHEN, SYDVKM. V dropped 3 bases and J dropped 0 bases, with 9 bases sitting between them. CDR3 in amino acids: CASSFGISSYNEQFF. CDR3 nucleotide sequence: TGTGCCAGCAGTTTTGGGATTAGCTCCTACAATGAGCAGTTCTTC. Complete variable domain (other parts from reference TRBV28 and TRBJ2-1): DVKVTQSSRYLVKRTGEKVFLECVQDMDHENMFWYRQDPGLGLRLIYFSYDVKMKEKGDIPEGYSVSREKKERFSLILESASTNQTSMYLCASSFGISSYNEQFFGPGTRLTVL.

V gene TRBV5-1 combines with J gene TRBJ2-1; no reliable D call. The CDR3 totals 17 residues. Germline V gene sequence: CDR1 SGHRS, CDR2 YFSETQ. V shed 0 bases and J shed 2 bases, with 15 bases lying between them. As DNA, the CDR3 is TGCGCCAGCAGCTTGGTTGGCTTACCGATACCCTACAATGAGCAGTTCTTC. It yields the protein CASSLVGLPIPYNEQFF.

V and J are TRBV7-2 and TRBJ2-2; D ambiguous. The V end lost 7 bases, the J end lost 8 bases, and 11 bases lay between the germline ends. This CDR3 has 12 amino acids. Germline CDR1 SGHTA, CDR2 FQGNSA. The CDR3 loop reads CASIHPWGELFF. For the CDR3, the DNA is TGTGCCAGCATCCACCCGTGGGGGGAGCTGTTTTTT.

The chain joins TRBV7-2 to TRBJ2-3, with TRBD2 identical over 9 bases. The CDR3 consists of 19 residues. The germline V gene has CDR1 SGHTA and CDR2 FQGNSA. With 1 base clipped from V and 4 bases from J, the junction kept 15 bases outside the gene matches. The CDR3 reads CASSLGEGRREGIADTQYF. CDR3 sequence (DNA): TGTGCCAGCAGCTTAGGTGAAGGTCGGCGGGAGGGAATCGCAGATACGCAGTATTTT.

This clone has just one count. This rearrangement joins TRBV28 to TRBJ2-5; 7 bases fit TRBD2. The CDR3 sequence is 15 residues long. Looked up from germline, CDR1 is MDHEN and CDR2 is SYDVKM. With V trimmed by 1 base and J by 4 bases, 6 bases remained unmatched. The CDR3 DNA sequence: TGTGCCAGCAGTTTATTGGCGGGAGTAGGAGAGACCCAGTACTTC. Residues: CASSLLAGVGETQYF.

This clone occurred once. V is TRBV9 and J is TRBJ2-7; D possibly corresponds to TRBD1 (5 bases). Trimming took off 3 bases at V and 2 bases at J, with 12 bases between the two ends. Germline V gene data show CDR1 as SGDLS and CDR2 as YYNGEE. This CDR3 has 14 residues. CDR3 sequence reads: CASSDTGAPYEQYF. For the CDR3, the DNA is TGTGCCAGCAGCGACACAGGTGCCCCCTACGAGCAGTACTTC.

The chain couples TRBV27 to TRBJ1-4; 10 bases fit TRBD1. V was clipped by 0 bases and J by 8 bases; unmatched bases: 6. CDR3 length: 16 residues. CDR1 is MNHEY and CDR2 is SMNVEV in the germline V gene (reference sequence). CDR3 protein: CASSLSGTGDWEKLFF. The CDR3 DNA is TGTGCCAGCAGTTTATCCGGGACAGGGGATTGGGAAAAACTGTTTTTT.

This chain joins TRBV9 and TRBJ2-7; 7 nucleotides line up with TRBD2. Germline V gene sequence: CDR1 SGDLS, CDR2 YYNGEE. The V and J ends lost 2 bases and 4 bases, in that order; junction bases with no gene match: 3. CDR3 size: 13 residues. The CDR3 DNA is TGTGCCAGCAGCGTGGGGGGGAGATACGAGCAGTACTTC. Its translation: CASSVGGRYEQYF.

The chain uses TRBV19 and TRBJ2-5, with D tentatively TRBD1 or TRBD2 (5 bases each). This CDR3 has 14 residues. V lost 0 bases to trimming and J lost 8 bases, with 13 bases between them. Germline assignment: CDR1 LNHDA and CDR2 SQIVND (reference sequence). The CDR3 DNA reads as TGTGCCAGTAGTATAGATCCCAGGGACGGAACCCAGTACTTC. It codes for CASSIDPRDGTQYF.